This passage covers 32 T cell receptor beta chains from one sample sequenced in a study of blood T cells in healthy people across ages. PCR was performed a second time for roughly 6 to 12 cycles using a sample-barcoded 5' primer and a J-beta primer mix. TCRdb analysed the 5' RACE reads with MiXCR anew, one entry per CDR3 protein. Counted here are about 620,000 distinct CDR3 sequences, over 20% occurring once; the ten biggest clones make up 3.5% to 4%. What was sequenced was blood. These receptors originate from a man aged 65-85 years in good health.

This clonotype was found a few times. The chain uses TRBV25-1 and TRBJ2-1; TRBD2 matches at 8 bases. The CDR3 spans 13 residues. Losses at the gene ends were 4 bases for V and 11 bases for J; bases not matched to a gene: 7. Germline V gives CDR1 MGHDK, CDR2 SYGVNS. The CDR3 DNA sequence: TGTGCCAGCAGTGTCGGACTAGCAAATAAGCAGTTCTTC. Its translation is CASSVGLANKQFF.

V and J are TRBV4-1 and TRBJ1-1, with 7 nucleotides matching TRBD1. The V gene end was trimmed by 4 bases and the J gene end by 0 bases; junction bases not matched to a gene: 5. The CDR3 runs to 15 residues. Germline loops: CDR1 MGHRA, CDR2 YSYEKL. The CDR3 spells CASSLRDSLNTEAFF. CDR3 coding DNA: TGCGCCAGCAGCCTAAGGGACAGTTTGAACACTGAAGCTTTCTTT.

Remarks on this clonotype: The conserved phenylalanine or tryptophan normally closing the CDR3 is absent here, so this likely arose from a read error. V gene TRBV5-1 combines with J gene TRBJ2-5, with 7 bases aligning to TRBD2. CDR3 length: 15 amino acids. Germline V lookup: CDR1 SGHRS, CDR2 YFSETQ. The junction had 6 bases not matched to a gene; V was cut back by 3 bases and J by 1 base. In nucleotides, the CDR3 is TGCGCCAGCAGCTCAGGGACTAACTTCCAAGAGACCCAGTACCTC. This sequence encodes CASSSGTNFQETQYL.

This rearrangement joins TRBV7-9 to TRBJ2-1; maybe TRBD1 (5 bases). The CDR3 runs to 15 residues. The germline V gene has CDR1 SEHNR and CDR2 FQNEAQ (reference sequence). V lost 3 bases, J lost 0 bases, and 9 bases lay in between. CDR3 amino acids: CASSFQGSSYNEQFF. The CDR3 nucleotides are TGTGCCAGCAGCTTCCAGGGTAGCTCCTACAATGAGCAGTTCTTC.

J is TRBJ1-4 and V is TRBV6-5, with 9 bases lining up with TRBD1. The CDR3 spans 15 residues. The germline V gene has CDR1 MNHEY and CDR2 SVGAGI. V dropped 4 bases and J dropped 10; count of bases not matched to a gene: 10. The CDR3 protein is CASSSGQGDIRKLFF. CDR3 DNA: TGTGCCAGCAGTTCGGGACAGGGAGATATCAGAAAACTGTTTTTT.

This clonotype was seen only a few times. The chain combines TRBV6-2 or TRBV6-3 with TRBJ2-5, with 8 positions matching TRBD1. The better agreement between TRBJ2-1 and the DNA end casts doubt on the J call. The CDR3 runs to 14 residues. The germline CDR1 and CDR2 sequences are MNHEY and SVGEGT. CDR3 in DNA: TGTGCCAGCGACGGACAGGGACGTTACAATGAGCAGTTCTTC. This encodes CASDGQGRYNEQFF.

This chain joins TRBV15 and TRBJ2-5; D gene uncertain. In germline, CDR1 is LNHNV, CDR2 YYDKDF (reference sequence). V lost 0 bases and J 0 bases, leaving 5 bases between the germline ends. The length of the CDR3 is 14 residues. Here the CDR3 DNA reads TGTGCCACCAGCAGAGATTTCAACCAAGAGACCCAGTACTTC. This codes for CATSRDFNQETQYF.

This clonotype was observed a few times. Because it lacks the conserved phenylalanine or tryptophan at the end, this CDR3 is likely a read error. The J gene is TRBJ2-3, the V gene TRBV5-1; the D gene is possibly TRBD1 (6 bases). Germline lookup yields CDR1 SGHRS and CDR2 YFSETQ. The CDR3 consists of 15 residues. The V end lost 2 bases, the J end lost 4 bases, and 14 bases lay between the germline ends. CDR3 in amino acids: CASSFWPQGPDTQYL. The CDR3 coding sequence is TGCGCCAGCAGCTTTTGGCCACAGGGCCCAGATACGCAGTATCTT.

This chain links TRBV2 with TRBJ1-4, with D uncertain. V shed 6 bases and J shed 6 bases, with 11 bases lying between them. This CDR3 region has 13 residues. From germline, CDR1 is SNHLY and CDR2 FYNNEI. The CDR3 sequence is CASRESEDEKLFF. The CDR3 DNA is TGTGCCAGCAGGGAGTCAGAGGATGAAAAACTGTTTTTT. The full variable domain, with the rest looked up from reference TRBV2 and TRBJ1-4, is EPEVTQTPSHQVTQMGQEVILRCVPISNHLYFYWYRQILGQKVEFLVSFYNNEISEKSEIFDDQFSVERPDGSNFTLKIRSTKLEDSAMYFCASRESEDEKLFFGSGTQLSVL.

Concerning this clonotype: Since the CDR3 does not end with the conserved phenylalanine or tryptophan, this likely comes from a read error. V and J are TRBV29-1 and TRBJ2-5, with no clear D. The V gene's germline CDR1 is SQVTM and CDR2 ANQGSEA. The germline V and J ends were trimmed by 4 bases and 1 base, with 4 bases remaining between them. CDR3 size: 11 residues. This chain's CDR3 is CSVAPQETQYL. As DNA, the CDR3 is TGCAGCGTTGCTCCCCAAGAGACCCAGTACCTC.

The chain employs TRBV6-5 and TRBJ1-4; a possible D gene is TRBD1 (5 bases). V lost 0 bases and J lost 12, with 14 bases in between. The CDR3 runs 14 residues. The germline V gene encodes CDR1 MNHEY and CDR2 SVGAGI. This CDR3 is CASSYSAGGEELFF. The CDR3 bases are TGTGCCAGCAGTTACTCGGCTGGGGGGGAAGAACTGTTTTTT.

CDR3 sequence reads: CASSYSVQDRAGKLFF. The CDR3, as DNA: TGTGCCAGCAGTTACTCGGTCCAGGACAGGGCCGGAAAACTGTTTTTT. The chain is built from TRBV6-5 and TRBJ1-4, with 8 bases identical to TRBD1. The CDR3 totals 16 residues. The trim removed 0 bases at V and 10 bases at J, leaving 10 bases unmatched. Germline values: CDR1 MNHEY, CDR2 SVGAGI.

Ten or more counts support this clonotype. The rearrangement joins TRBV20-1 to TRBJ2-1; 13 bases match TRBD2. Germline V lookup: CDR1 DFQATT, CDR2 SNEGSKA (reference sequence). The CDR3 runs to 17 residues. J lost 8 bases, V lost 5 bases, and 15 bases had no gene match. The DNA of the CDR3 is TGCAGTGCTCGTAAGCCGGAACCGGGACTAGCGGGATATGAGCAGTTCTTC. Translation: CSARKPEPGLAGYEQFF.

This clonotype has just a few counts. The chain couples TRBV29-1 to TRBJ2-3, with a tentative D call TRBD2 (6 bases). The CDR3 extends over 15 amino acids. V lost 3 bases and J lost 0, with 13 bases in between. The germline gives CDR1 SQVTM, CDR2 ANQGSEA. The CDR3 DNA sequence: TGCAGCGTTGATGCGGGGTCTGCTAGCACAGATACGCAGTATTTT. This encodes CSVDAGSASTDTQYF.

V is TRBV28 and J is TRBJ2-5; 13 positions agree with TRBD2. The end of the DNA fits TRBJ2-1 better, so the J call may be wrong. Germline V gene data show CDR1 as MDHEN and CDR2 as SYDVKM. The CDR3 covers 13 residues. The CDR3 protein is CASSVGTSGIQFF. For the CDR3, the DNA is TGTGCCAGCAGTGTCGGGACTAGCGGGATTCAGTTCTTC.

The genes are TRBV15 and TRBJ2-5, with TRBD1 matching over 9 bases. The DNA end is more similar to TRBJ2-1, so the J call may be wrong. There are 16 residues in the CDR3. Looked up from germline, CDR1 is LNHNV and CDR2 is YYDKDF (reference sequence). The chain's CDR3 is CATSREPGQGSYEQFF. The CDR3 DNA is TGTGCCACCAGCAGAGAACCGGGACAGGGTTCCTATGAGCAGTTCTTC.

The V gene is TRBV5-1, the J gene TRBJ2-3; TRBD2 agrees at 10 bases. The germline V gene encodes CDR1 SGHRS and CDR2 YFSETQ. V trimming: 3 bases; J trimming: 5 bases; junction bases outside the gene matches: 15. The CDR3 extends over 18 amino acids. CDR3 in DNA: TGCGCCAGCAGCTGGACTAGCGGACGAATCGGTAGGCGAGATACGCAGTATTTT. It specifies CASSWTSGRIGRRDTQYF.

This clonotype was counted only a few times. The chain joins TRBV24-1 to TRBJ2-5; the D gene is possibly TRBD1 (6 bases). Germline CDR1 is KGHDR and CDR2 is SFDVKD. With 2 bases removed from V and 3 bases from J, the gap between germline ends came to 6 bases. This CDR3 is built from 13 residues. In DNA form, the CDR3 reads TGTGCCACCAGTGATTACAGGGAAGAGACCCAGTACTTC. The encoded protein is CATSDYREETQYF.

This clonotype was found a few times. V usage is TRBV25-1 and J usage is TRBJ1-4; the D gene is possibly TRBD1 (5 bases). Trimming pared 4 bases from V and 6 bases from J, leaving 15 bases between. The germline V gene encodes CDR1 MGHDK and CDR2 SYGVNS. This CDR3 has 15 amino acids. Here the CDR3 reads CASSAWGVWDEKLFF. The CDR3 DNA follows: TGTGCCAGCAGTGCCTGGGGGGTATGGGATGAAAAACTGTTTTTT.

The chain couples TRBV29-1 to TRBJ2-7; TRBD1 matches 12 bases. The junction had 8 bases not matched to a gene; V was cut back by 5 bases and J by 6 bases. The CDR3 sequence is 14 residues long. CDR1 is SQVTM, CDR2 ANQGSEA, per germline. The CDR3 coding sequence is TGCAGCGTTATTCCGGGACAGGGGGCCATCGAGCAGTACTTC. Its protein product is CSVIPGQGAIEQYF.

A few counts support this clonotype. Since a much larger clone is just one base distant, this may be a read error. The chain has TRBV5-1 and TRBJ1-2; no clear D. V was cut by 0 bases and J by 2 bases, with 14 bases left in between. Germline lookup yields CDR1 SGHRS and CDR2 YFSETQ. This CDR3 region has 16 residues. This CDR3 is CASSLVGGSGNYGYTF. The CDR3 DNA is TGCGCCAGCAGCTTGGTGGGCGGCTCGGGCAACTATGGCTACACCTTC.

The chain carries TRBV29-1 and TRBJ2-1; D not resolved. The germline V and J ends were trimmed by 4 bases and 2 bases, with 6 bases remaining between them. From germline, CDR1 is SQVTM and CDR2 ANQGSEA. The CDR3 contains 12 residues. CDR3 bases: TGCAGCGTTGCGGCGGCCTACAATGAGCAGTTCTTC. As protein: CSVAAAYNEQFF.

The chain recombines TRBV4-1 with TRBJ2-1; 8 bases are a match to TRBD2. The V gene's germline CDR1 is MGHRA and CDR2 YSYEKL. The length of the CDR3 is 16 residues. V shed 0 bases and J 7 bases; nucleotides not matched to a gene: 8. The CDR3, as DNA: TGCGCCAGCAGCCAAGAGGGAGCGGGAGACTGGAATGAGCAGTTCTTC. This codes for CASSQEGAGDWNEQFF.

DNA for the CDR3: TGCGCCAGCAGCTTCGATACTAGCGGAGCAGGGGAGCAGTACTTC. Translation: CASSFDTSGAGEQYF. V gene TRBV5-1 combines with J gene TRBJ2-7, with 8 bases identical to TRBD2. Germline values: CDR1 SGHRS, CDR2 YFSETQ. The CDR3 contains 15 residues. The ends lost 2 bases at V and 7 bases at J; junction bases unmatched: 11. The full variable domain, rest sourced from reference TRBV5-1 and TRBJ2-7, is KAGVTQTPRYLIKTRGQQVTLSCSPISGHRSVSWYQQTPGQGLQFLFEYFSETQRNKGNFPGRFSGRQFSNSRSEMNVSTLELGDSALYLCASSFDTSGAGEQYFGPGTRLTVT.

V gene TRBV29-1 combines with J gene TRBJ2-2; D not resolved. CDR3 length: 14 amino acids. Between the trimmed V and J ends, which lost 3 bases and 0 bases, there was a span of 8 bases. From germline, CDR1 is SQVTM and CDR2 ANQGSEA. The CDR3 nucleotides read TGCAGCGTTGACGCAACAGCGAACACCGGGGAGCTGTTTTTT. Its translation: CSVDATANTGELFF.

In its sample, this clonotype was seen a few times. V and J are TRBV6-5 and TRBJ2-5; 9 bases map to TRBD2. Germline CDR1 and CDR2: MNHEY and SVGAGI. CDR3 size: 15 residues. J lost 3 bases, V lost 6 bases, and 8 bases had no gene match. CDR3 DNA sequence: TGTGCCAGCAGCACCGGGACTAGCACGAAAGAGACCCAGTACTTC. Translated: CASSTGTSTKETQYF.

The V gene is TRBV6-6, the J gene TRBJ2-1; 8 nucleotides match TRBD2. This CDR3 is 14 amino acids long. From germline, CDR1 is MNHNY and CDR2 SVGAGI (reference sequence). Germline trimming cut 5 bases from V and 8 bases from J; bases unmatched to any gene: 8. The CDR3 region has the DNA TGTGCCAGCAGTACCAGCGGGAGAGGCGATGAGCAGTTCTTC. Its protein product is CASSTSGRGDEQFF.

The chain has TRBV3-1 and TRBJ2-7; TRBD2 matches 9 bases. V trimming: 2 bases; J trimming: 6 bases; junction bases outside the gene matches: 14. The CDR3 spans 17 residues. Germline CDR1 reads LGHDT; CDR2 reads YNNKEL (reference sequence). CDR3 residues: CASSQRLAGAGKSEQYF. The DNA for the CDR3 is TGTGCCAGCAGCCAAAGGTTAGCGGGAGCGGGGAAGAGCGAGCAGTACTTC.

This clonotype appeared a few times. The rearrangement links TRBV5-1 to TRBJ2-7; possibly TRBD1 or TRBD2 for D (5 bases each). This CDR3 has 15 amino acids. Germline CDR1 reads SGHRS; CDR2 reads YFSETQ. Trimming took 3 bases from V and 6 from J, leaving 19 bases between them. In DNA, the CDR3 is TGCGCCAGCAGCTCTCAGGGCGCAGAGGACTGCGAGCAGTACTTC. Translation: CASSSQGAEDCEQYF.

V gene TRBV5-1 combines with J gene TRBJ2-1, with D possibly being TRBD2 (6 bases). Looked up from germline, CDR1 is SGHRS and CDR2 is YFSETQ. Trimming removed 0 bases at V and 5 bases at J, with 12 bases between. The length of the CDR3 is 15 residues. DNA of the CDR3: TGCGCCAGCAGCTTGGAGGGCGGGAATGACAATGAGCAGTTCTTC. It codes for CASSLEGGNDNEQFF.

This clonotype was picked up a small number of times. J is TRBJ2-7 and V is TRBV6-2 or TRBV6-3; D might be TRBD1 (6 bases). Trimming removed 0 bases from V and 5 bases from J, with 11 bases in between. The CDR3 spans 14 residues. The V gene's germline CDR1 is MNHEY and CDR2 SVGEGT. This CDR3 is CASSYSGAGDEQYF. CDR3 sequence (DNA): TGTGCCAGCAGTTACTCGGGGGCCGGGGACGAGCAGTACTTC.

Ten or more counts support this clonotype. V is TRBV5-1 and J is TRBJ2-5; D is perhaps TRBD2 (5 bases). With 1 base removed from V and 4 bases from J, the gap between germline ends came to 11 bases. The germline CDR1 and CDR2 sequences are SGHRS and YFSETQ. This CDR3 has 14 amino acids. The CDR3 here is CASSLRTSRETQYF. The CDR3 coding sequence is TGCGCCAGCAGCTTGAGGACTTCCCGAGAGACCCAGTACTTC. Based on the CDR3 plus reference TRBV5-1 and TRBJ2-5, the full variable domain is KAGVTQTPRYLIKTRGQQVTLSCSPISGHRSVSWYQQTPGQGLQFLFEYFSETQRNKGNFPGRFSGRQFSNSRSEMNVSTLELGDSALYLCASSLRTSRETQYFGPGTRLLVL.